This record covers a single T cell receptor (beta chain). This entry belongs to a study of blood T cell repertoires in COVID-19. At the level of the study: Researchers got acute and convalescent COVID-19 samples from the United States, Italy and Spain.

The CDR3 covers 13 residues. Germline CDR1 reads SGHRS; CDR2 reads YFSETQ. Trimming took 7 bases from V and 5 from J, leaving 15 bases between them. Study processing details: Amplification of reference gene primers provided the estimated nucleated cell counts. Clones were sequenced by immunoSEQ multiplex PCR, and TCRdb holds only the in-frame ones, with some missing. The V and J calls and clone size were taken over from that table, and D and trimming were inferred from the DNA. The sample lists around 97,000 clones, approximately 82% occurring once. The sample comprised peripheral blood. This sequence originates from a man between 65 and 80 years old with acute or convalescent COVID-19. The chain combines TRBV5-1 with TRBJ1-1; no definite D call. The CDR3 loop is CASRLQDDTEAFF. Written as DNA, the CDR3 is TGCGCCAGCCGTCTGCAGGATGATACTGAAGCTTTCTTT.